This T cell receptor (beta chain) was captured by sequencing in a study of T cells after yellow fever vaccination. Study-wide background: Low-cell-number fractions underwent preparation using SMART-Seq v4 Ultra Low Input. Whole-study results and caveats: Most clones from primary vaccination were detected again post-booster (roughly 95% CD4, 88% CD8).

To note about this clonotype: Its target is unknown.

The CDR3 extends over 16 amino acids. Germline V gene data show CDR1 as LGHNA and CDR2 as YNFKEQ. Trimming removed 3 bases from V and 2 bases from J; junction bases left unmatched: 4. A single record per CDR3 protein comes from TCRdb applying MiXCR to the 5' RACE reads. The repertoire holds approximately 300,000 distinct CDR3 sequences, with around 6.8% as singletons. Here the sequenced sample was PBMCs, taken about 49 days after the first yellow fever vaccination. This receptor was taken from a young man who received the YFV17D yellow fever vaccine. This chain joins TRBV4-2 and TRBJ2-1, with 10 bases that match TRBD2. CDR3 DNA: TGTGCCAGCAGCCAGATTAGCGGGGGGACCTACAATGAGCAGTTCTTC. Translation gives CASSQISGGTYNEQFF.